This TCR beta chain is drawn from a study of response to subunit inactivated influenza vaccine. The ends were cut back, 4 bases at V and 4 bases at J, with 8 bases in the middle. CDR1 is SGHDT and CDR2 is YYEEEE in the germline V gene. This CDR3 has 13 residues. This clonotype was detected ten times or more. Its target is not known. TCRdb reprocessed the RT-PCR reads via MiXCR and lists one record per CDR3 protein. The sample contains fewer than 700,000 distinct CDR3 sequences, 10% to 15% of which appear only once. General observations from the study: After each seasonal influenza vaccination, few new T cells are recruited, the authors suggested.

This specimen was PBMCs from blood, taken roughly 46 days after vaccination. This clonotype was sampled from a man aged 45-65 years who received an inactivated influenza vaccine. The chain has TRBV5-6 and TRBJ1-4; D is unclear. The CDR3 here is CASSHRDNEKLFF. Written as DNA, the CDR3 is TGTGCCAGCAGCCATCGGGATAATGAAAAACTGTTTTTT.